The rows below give T cell receptor beta chains drawn from one sample of a study of blood T cell repertoires in COVID-19. Some clones are missing from TCRdb's copy, which holds only in-frame ones; the method was immunoSEQ multiplex PCR. The repertoire holds 35,000 to 40,000 clones, with roughly 80% as singletons. The sequenced sample consisted of peripheral blood. The origin of the receptors is a man older than 75 with active or convalescent COVID-19. Both conserved end residues are part of each CDR3. Fields, in order: clone size, V gene, J gene, D gene, CDR3 DNA, CDR3 protein. D genes are given only for firm matches. Expanded clones get a size class; other rows say once, few or many, or leave the size out.

abundance: few; v_gene: TRBV7-8; j_gene: TRBJ2-2; d_gene: .; CDR3nt: TGTGCCAGCAGCTCTAGTGCCCCCGGGGAGCTGTTTTTT; CDR3aa: CASSSSAPGELFF
abundance: few; v_gene: TRBV10-3; j_gene: TRBJ2-1; d_gene: TRBD2; CDR3nt: TGTGCCATCAGCTTTACTAGCGGGGGGGAACACAATGAGCAGTTCTTC; CDR3aa: CAISFTSGGEHNEQFF
abundance: .; v_gene: TRBV12-3/TRBV12-4; j_gene: TRBJ1-3; d_gene: TRBD1; CDR3nt: TGTGCCAGCAGTCTCTGGACAGGGGGAATCATATATTTT; CDR3aa: CASSLWTGGIIYF
abundance: .; v_gene: TRBV9; j_gene: TRBJ1-5; d_gene: TRBD1; CDR3nt: TGTGCCAGCAGCAAAGGGGACAGGGACAATCAGCCCCAGCATTTT; CDR3aa: CASSKGDRDNQPQHF
abundance: .; v_gene: TRBV2; j_gene: TRBJ1-1; d_gene: TRBD1; CDR3nt: TGTGCCAGCAGGCCCCTTAGGGACAGGGGAATTGAAGCTTTCTTT; CDR3aa: CASRPLRDRGIEAFF
abundance: .; v_gene: TRBV19; j_gene: TRBJ2-7; d_gene: TRBD2; CDR3nt: TGTGCCAGTAGTATCAATACTAGCGGGAGAAGTAAGCAGTACTTC; CDR3aa: CASSINTSGRSKQYF
abundance: .; v_gene: TRBV5-5; j_gene: TRBJ1-1; d_gene: TRBD1; CDR3nt: TGTGCCAGCAGCCCACGGGACAGGGGGCGTGACACTGAAGCTTTCTTT; CDR3aa: CASSPRDRGRDTEAFF
abundance: .; v_gene: TRBV14; j_gene: TRBJ2-7; d_gene: TRBD1; CDR3nt: TGTGCCAGCAGCCTTTACAGGGGGCAATGGGATGAGAAGTACTTC; CDR3aa: CASSLYRGQWDEKYF
abundance: .; v_gene: TRBV7-6; j_gene: TRBJ2-3; d_gene: TRBD2; CDR3nt: TGTGCCAGCAGCTTAGGGTGGGGCGGGAGTGGAAATACGCAGTATTTT; CDR3aa: CASSLGWGGSGNTQYF
abundance: .; v_gene: TRBV2; j_gene: TRBJ1-3; d_gene: .; CDR3nt: TGTGCCAGCAGTGAATTCGGGGGTGCAGCCGGCAACACCATATATTTT; CDR3aa: CASSEFGGAAGNTIYF
abundance: .; v_gene: TRBV6-5; j_gene: TRBJ2-2; d_gene: .; CDR3nt: TGTGCCAGCAGTTACCGCGCTGTCGGGACTGGGGAGCTGTTTTTT; CDR3aa: CASSYRAVGTGELFF
abundance: few; v_gene: TRBV7-2; j_gene: TRBJ2-1; d_gene: .; CDR3nt: TGTGCCAGCAGCTTAGCGCTTACAGCCAAACCATACAATGAGCAGTTCTTC; CDR3aa: CASSLALTAKPYNEQFF
abundance: few; v_gene: TRBV18; j_gene: TRBJ1-1; d_gene: TRBD1; CDR3nt: TGTGCCAGCTCACTGACAGGGGGCAACACTGAAGCTTTCTTT; CDR3aa: CASSLTGGNTEAFF
abundance: few; v_gene: TRBV21-1; j_gene: TRBJ2-1; d_gene: .; CDR3nt: TGTGCCAGCGTAGCGATTGCAAATGAGCAGTTCTTC; CDR3aa: CASVAIANEQFF
abundance: once; v_gene: TRBV7-2; j_gene: TRBJ2-5; d_gene: TRBD2; CDR3nt: TGTGCCAGCAGCGCGACTAGCGGGAGGGGGGAGACCCAGTACTTC; CDR3aa: CASSATSGRGETQYF
abundance: .; v_gene: TRBV9; j_gene: TRBJ1-2; d_gene: .; CDR3nt: TGTGCCAGCAGCGTTACCGAGAACTATGGCTACACCTTC; CDR3aa: CASSVTENYGYTF
abundance: .; v_gene: TRBV4-1; j_gene: TRBJ2-2; d_gene: .; CDR3nt: TGCGCCCGCAGGGGACGGGGGGTCGGGGAGCTGTTTTTT; CDR3aa: CARRGRGVGELFF
abundance: .; v_gene: TRBV5-1; j_gene: TRBJ2-2; d_gene: TRBD2; CDR3nt: TGCGCCAGCAGCGTCAGCGGGGACCCGAACACCGGGGAGCTGTTTTTT; CDR3aa: CASSVSGDPNTGELFF
abundance: once; v_gene: TRBV4-1; j_gene: TRBJ1-1; d_gene: TRBD1; CDR3nt: TGCGCCAGCAGCCAAACAACGACAGGGGCTAACGTAAGGACTGAAGCTTTCTTT; CDR3aa: CASSQTTTGANVRTEAFF
abundance: .; v_gene: TRBV23-1; j_gene: TRBJ2-7; d_gene: .; CDR3nt: TGCGCCAGCAGTCAATCGATATCTATCGGGGAGCAGTACTTC; CDR3aa: CASSQSISIGEQYF
abundance: .; v_gene: TRBV4-3; j_gene: TRBJ2-5; d_gene: TRBD2; CDR3nt: TGCGCCAGCAGCCAAGGAGCGGGGGGCCGACAAGAGACCCAGTACTTC; CDR3aa: CASSQGAGGRQETQYF
abundance: few; v_gene: TRBV5-5; j_gene: TRBJ1-3; d_gene: .; CDR3nt: TGTGCCAGCAGCCCAACACGGGACAACTCTGGAAACACCATATATTTT; CDR3aa: CASSPTRDNSGNTIYF
abundance: .; v_gene: TRBV7-9; j_gene: TRBJ1-2; d_gene: .; CDR3nt: TGTGCCGGAGGGGCTAACTATGGCTACACCTTC; CDR3aa: CAGGANYGYTF
abundance: .; v_gene: TRBV1; j_gene: TRBJ2-7; d_gene: .; CDR3nt: TGCACCAGCAGACAGACAGGGTTGTCCTACGAGCAGTACTTC; CDR3aa: CTSRQTGLSYEQYF
abundance: .; v_gene: TRBV18; j_gene: TRBJ1-1; d_gene: TRBD1; CDR3nt: TGTGCCAGCTCATCAACCACGGTCAGGGGGCCGAACACTGAAGCTTTCTTT; CDR3aa: CASSSTTVRGPNTEAFF
abundance: .; v_gene: TRBV7-2; j_gene: TRBJ1-1; d_gene: TRBD1; CDR3nt: TGTGCCAGCAGCCTACGGACAGGGGGAACTGAAGCTTTCTTT; CDR3aa: CASSLRTGGTEAFF
abundance: .; v_gene: TRBV15; j_gene: TRBJ2-3; d_gene: TRBD1; CDR3nt: TGTGCCACCAGCAGAGAAGGACAGGCCACAGATACGCAGTATTTT; CDR3aa: CATSREGQATDTQYF
abundance: .; v_gene: TRBV28; j_gene: TRBJ1-3; d_gene: .; CDR3nt: TGTGCCAGCACCATTTTAGGGGTTACTGGAAACACCATATATTTT; CDR3aa: CASTILGVTGNTIYF
abundance: .; v_gene: TRBV7-2; j_gene: TRBJ2-5; d_gene: TRBD2; CDR3nt: TGTGCCAGCAGCTTTCAGACTAGCGGGCGAGAGACCCAGTACTTC; CDR3aa: CASSFQTSGRETQYF
abundance: .; v_gene: TRBV12-3/TRBV12-4; j_gene: TRBJ2-3; d_gene: .; CDR3nt: TGTGCCAGCAGTGCGATATATACGCAGTATTTT; CDR3aa: CASSAIYTQYF
abundance: .; v_gene: TRBV7-2; j_gene: TRBJ2-5; d_gene: TRBD1; CDR3nt: TGTGCCAGCAGCCCACGGACAGGGGTTGGGGAGACCCAGTACTTC; CDR3aa: CASSPRTGVGETQYF
abundance: .; v_gene: TRBV4-2; j_gene: TRBJ2-3; d_gene: TRBD2; CDR3nt: TGTGCCAGCAGCCCAGAAGCGGGGGCGATCACAGATACGCAGTATTTT; CDR3aa: CASSPEAGAITDTQYF
abundance: .; v_gene: TRBV29-1; j_gene: TRBJ2-7; d_gene: TRBD2; CDR3nt: TGCAGCGTAGGGACTAGCGGGGATTTCTACGAGCAGTACTTC; CDR3aa: CSVGTSGDFYEQYF
abundance: .; v_gene: TRBV11-2; j_gene: TRBJ2-5; d_gene: TRBD2; CDR3nt: TGTGCCAGCAGCTTAGATCTGAGCGGGGGGGCCCGAGAGACCCAGTACTTC; CDR3aa: CASSLDLSGGARETQYF
abundance: .; v_gene: TRBV29-1; j_gene: TRBJ1-1; d_gene: TRBD1; CDR3nt: TGCAGCGGGGGAAACAGGGGAAGGACTGAAGCTTTCTTT; CDR3aa: CSGGNRGRTEAFF
abundance: once; v_gene: TRBV30; j_gene: TRBJ2-4; d_gene: TRBD1; CDR3nt: TGTGCCTGGAGTGCGACGGGACAGCGCAAAAACATTCAGTACTTC; CDR3aa: CAWSATGQRKNIQYF
abundance: .; v_gene: TRBV11-3; j_gene: TRBJ2-1; d_gene: TRBD2; CDR3nt: TGTGCCAGCAGCTCCCAAGGCCGACTAGCGGGAGACTACAATGAGCAGTTCTTC; CDR3aa: CASSSQGRLAGDYNEQFF
abundance: once; v_gene: TRBV5-1; j_gene: TRBJ2-5; d_gene: .; CDR3nt: TGCGCCAGCAGCTTGGATGGTCGGAGAGAGACCCAGTACTTC; CDR3aa: CASSLDGRRETQYF
abundance: .; v_gene: TRBV7-9; j_gene: TRBJ1-2; d_gene: TRBD1; CDR3nt: TGTGCCAGCAGCTTAGGGGGACAGGGAGGCGGTGGCTACACCTTC; CDR3aa: CASSLGGQGGGGYTF
abundance: .; v_gene: TRBV19; j_gene: TRBJ1-3; d_gene: TRBD1; CDR3nt: TGTGCCAGCGAAAGACAGGGCTCTGGAAACACCATATATTTT; CDR3aa: CASERQGSGNTIYF
abundance: .; v_gene: TRBV19; j_gene: TRBJ2-2; d_gene: TRBD2; CDR3nt: TGTGCCAGTCACCGGGGTAGCGGGAGGGTCGGGGAGCTGTTTTTT; CDR3aa: CASHRGSGRVGELFF
abundance: .; v_gene: TRBV7-9; j_gene: TRBJ1-3; d_gene: .; CDR3nt: TGTGCCAGCAGCTTAACAGACGGCTCTGGAAACACCATATATTTT; CDR3aa: CASSLTDGSGNTIYF
abundance: once; v_gene: TRBV4-3; j_gene: TRBJ1-2; d_gene: TRBD1; CDR3nt: TGCGCCAGCAGCCAAGATCTCATTACAGGGGCCCTCTATGGCTACACCTTC; CDR3aa: CASSQDLITGALYGYTF
abundance: .; v_gene: TRBV4-3; j_gene: TRBJ1-5; d_gene: TRBD1; CDR3nt: TGCGCCAGCAGCCAAGATCCCAGGGGGAATCAGCCCCAGCATTTT; CDR3aa: CASSQDPRGNQPQHF
abundance: .; v_gene: TRBV9; j_gene: TRBJ2-1; d_gene: TRBD2; CDR3nt: TGTGCCAGCAGCGTAGTCCTCGGACTAGCGAATCGGAGCTCCTACAATGAGCAGTTCTTC; CDR3aa: CASSVVLGLANRSSYNEQFF
abundance: .; v_gene: TRBV7-2; j_gene: TRBJ1-2; d_gene: .; CDR3nt: TGTGCCAGCAGCTCCAGGCGGGGGGTAACGAGGGCTAACTATGGCTACACCTTC; CDR3aa: CASSSRRGVTRANYGYTF
abundance: .; v_gene: TRBV6-5; j_gene: TRBJ2-1; d_gene: TRBD2; CDR3nt: TGTGCCAGCAGTTACCGGACTAGCGCCTACAATGAGCAGTTCTTC; CDR3aa: CASSYRTSAYNEQFF
abundance: few; v_gene: TRBV10-3; j_gene: TRBJ2-7; d_gene: TRBD1; CDR3nt: TGTGCCATCAGCCCGACAGGGTCCTACGAGCAGTACTTC; CDR3aa: CAISPTGSYEQYF
abundance: .; v_gene: TRBV27; j_gene: TRBJ2-4; d_gene: .; CDR3nt: TGTGCCAGCAGTGACAGGAAAAGCTCGCTCCAGTACTTC; CDR3aa: CASSDRKSSLQYF
abundance: .; v_gene: TRBV5-1; j_gene: TRBJ2-3; d_gene: TRBD2; CDR3nt: TGCGCCAGCAGCAGGGCGGGGGGGCCGGCGGCAGATACGCAGTATTTT; CDR3aa: CASSRAGGPAADTQYF
abundance: .; v_gene: TRBV27; j_gene: TRBJ1-2; d_gene: TRBD1; CDR3nt: TGTGCCAGCGGAACAGGGGGCGGACGTGGCTACACCTTC; CDR3aa: CASGTGGGRGYTF
abundance: .; v_gene: TRBV5-1; j_gene: TRBJ2-1; d_gene: TRBD1; CDR3nt: TGCGCCAGCAACTTGGGGACAGCAAACAATGAGCAGTTCTTC; CDR3aa: CASNLGTANNEQFF
abundance: .; v_gene: TRBV7-2; j_gene: TRBJ1-5; d_gene: .; CDR3nt: TGTGCCAGCAGCGAACAGGTGAATAGCAATCAGCCCCAGCATTTT; CDR3aa: CASSEQVNSNQPQHF